This T cell receptor beta chain stems from a study of shared clonotypes between healthy human individuals. Whole-study findings and limits: Investigators collected only blood, and repertoires in tissues likely differ. There were few donors, and this limited the genetic and exposure-history diversity represented. Clonotypes not shared had lower generation probabilities than those common to all four donors.

Of note for this clone: The antigen remains unidentified.

Both subsets, CD45RA+ naive and CD45RA-negative memory, were split from the CD4+ cells. Germline-derived CDR1 and CDR2 are MDHEN and SYDVKM. V lost 3 bases and J lost 6, with 11 bases in between. The CDR3 extends over 14 amino acids. Assay: immunoSEQ multiplex PCR; the TCRdb copy retains only in-frame clones and omits some. The table shows some 2.3 million clones, with more than 85% occurring only once. The receptor's source is a man younger than 35 in good health. Some clones in this sample may be carry-over from other donors' samples. Sequenced material: naive CD4+ T cells from PBMCs. Subset denoted: CD45RA+ positively selected. The chain carries TRBV28 and TRBJ1-4; D is unresolved. CDR3 sequence: CASSLRAIYEKLFF. The DNA for the CDR3 is TGTGCCAGCAGTTTGCGGGCTATTTATGAAAAACTGTTTTTT.